Listed below are T cell receptor beta chains from one sample, sequenced in a study of blood T cell repertoires in COVID-19. Produced via immunoSEQ multiplex PCR; TCRdb's table is partial and in-frame only. The top ten clones hold roughly 45% of a sample with some 56,000 clones, approximately 92% of them seen once. The specimen was peripheral blood. The receptor set was obtained from a woman aged 55-70 years with COVID-19, enrolled during active disease. Each CDR3 is given with its conserved first and last residue. A D gene is named only where the DNA matches it firmly. Rows may omit the clone size; those that give it use once, few, many or a size class.

TRBJ2-1 TRBD1 TRBV27 - TGTGCCAGCAGTCCAACCTCCGGGACAGGGAGGGTCTTC CASSPTSGTGRVF
TRBJ1-3 TRBD1 TRBV7-9 - TGTGCCAGCAGCCCAGGACAGGGAAGAAACACCATATATTTT CASSPGQGRNTIYF
TRBJ1-2 TRBD1 TRBV2 - TGTGCCAGTTTGGGACAGGCCTTGACTAATGGCTACACCTTC CASLGQALTNGYTF
TRBJ2-2 - TRBV7-6 - TGTGCCAGCAGCTTTGCCAGCAGCGGAAACACCGGGGAGCTGTTTTTT CASSFASSGNTGELFF
TRBJ1-2 - TRBV12-3/TRBV12-4 - TGTGCCAGCAGTTTCGGTAAAATCTATGGCTACACCTTC CASSFGKIYGYTF
TRBJ2-7 TRBD1 TRBV3-1/TRBV3-2 - TGTGCCAGCAGCCCCGGACAGGGGGACTACGAGCAGTACTTC CASSPGQGDYEQYF
TRBJ2-3 - TRBV5-1 - TGCGCCAGCAGCTTGGGAACTATTGTCGCAGATACGCAGTATTTT CASSLGTIVADTQYF
TRBJ2-1 - TRBV7-2 - TGTGCCAGCAGCAGCTGGGGCCCCCTAGATAGCTCCTACAATGAGCAGTTCTTC CASSSWGPLDSSYNEQFF
TRBJ2-1 - TRBV11-3 - TGTGCCAGCAGCTTAGACGGGTACAATGAGCAGTTCTTC CASSLDGYNEQFF
TRBJ1-5 - TRBV5-8 - TGTGCCAGCAGCTTGGTAGGATCGGGATGGAATCAGCCCCAGCATTTT CASSLVGSGWNQPQHF
TRBJ1-6 TRBD1 TRBV11-3 - TGTGCCAGCAGCTTAGGCCAGGGGGAAAGATCACCCCTCCACTTT CASSLGQGERSPLHF
TRBJ2-2 TRBD2 TRBV27 - TGTGCCAGCAGTTCCCTGGGAGCGGGAGAGACCGGGGAGCTGTTTTTT CASSSLGAGETGELFF
TRBJ2-2 TRBD1 TRBV27 - TGTGCCAGCAGTTTAGCCGCCGGGACAGCGAACACCGGGGAGCTGTTTTTT CASSLAAGTANTGELFF
TRBJ2-4 - TRBV27 - TGTGCCAGCAGTTCCCGCGGGGAAAACATTCAGTACTTC CASSSRGENIQYF
TRBJ1-2 TRBD1 TRBV5-4 - TGTGCCAGCAGCTCAACTGGGACAGGGGGTAACTATGGCTACACCTTC CASSSTGTGGNYGYTF
TRBJ2-1 - TRBV27 - TGTGCCAGCGCCCAGGTCGGCACCACAAATGAGCAGTTCTTC CASAQVGTTNEQFF
TRBJ1-3 - TRBV7-2 - TGTGCCAGCAGCGAACGAGGGGGACCTGGAAACACCATATATTTT CASSERGGPGNTIYF
TRBJ2-2 TRBD1 TRBV5-1 - TGCGCCAGCAGCCCGACAGGGGTAAACACCGGGGAGCTGTTTTTT CASSPTGVNTGELFF
TRBJ2-7 TRBD1 TRBV27 - TGTGCCAGCAGTGCGGGACAGGGGGGCTACGAGCAGTACTTC CASSAGQGGYEQYF
TRBJ2-7 TRBD2 TRBV28 - TGTGCCAGCAGTTTTGGACTAGCGGGGAGCCCCTACGAAGAGCAGTACTTC CASSFGLAGSPYEEQYF
TRBJ2-3 TRBD1 TRBV10-3 few TGTGCCATCGGTTGGACAGGGGGGACAGATACGCAGTATTTT CAIGWTGGTDTQYF
TRBJ1-1 - TRBV6-5 - TGTGCCAGCAGTTACACAACAGGGGAAGCTTTCTTT CASSYTTGEAFF
TRBJ1-1 - TRBV4-1 - TGCGCCAGCAGCCAAGGGGCAGGGGCTTCCACTGAAGCTTTCTTT CASSQGAGASTEAFF
TRBJ1-5 TRBD1 TRBV7-9 - TGTGCCAGCAGTCCCACCCGGCAGGGGGACCGTAGCAATCAGCCCCAGCATTTT CASSPTRQGDRSNQPQHF
TRBJ2-7 TRBD2 TRBV6-5 once TGTGCCAGCAGTTACTCCACTAGCGTATTTTACGAGCAGTACTTC CASSYSTSVFYEQYF
TRBJ2-7 TRBD1 TRBV7-9 once TGTGCCAGCAGCCTCGGGACAGACAACTACGAGCAGTACTTC CASSLGTDNYEQYF
TRBJ1-5 - TRBV2 - TGTGCCAGCAGTACGCAGATTAGCAATCAGCCCCAGCATTTT CASSTQISNQPQHF
TRBJ1-1 TRBD1 TRBV11-3 - TGTGCCAGCAGCCGCGGACAGGGGAGCACTGAAGCTTTCTTT CASSRGQGSTEAFF
TRBJ1-1 - TRBV6-5 - TGTGCCAGCAGTTACCTTGACGGGTACACTGAAGCTTTCTTT CASSYLDGYTEAFF
TRBJ2-7 - TRBV7-9 once TGTGCCAGCAGCTCGGGAAGCGGGGAGCAGTACTTC CASSSGSGEQYF
TRBJ2-1 - TRBV4-1 - TGCGCCAGCAGCCAAGCCTACGTTTCGCTGGATGAGCAGTTCTTC CASSQAYVSLDEQFF
TRBJ2-3 TRBD2 TRBV11-3 - TGTGCCAGCAGCTCGGGACTAGCGGGCCCAGGTACGCAGTATTTT CASSSGLAGPGTQYF